This entry is about one T cell receptor beta chain. There is no known antigen for this receptor. No base-level quality is on record; no much larger clone is a single base apart. In the ophthalmopathy patients, disease was moderately to severely active, with a Clinical Activity Score of 3 or more, a NOSPECS grade of 4 or more, and a duration of less than 3 months. Any patient with an uncontrolled infection, another autoimmune disease, pregnancy or lactation was excluded. Clinical symptoms, serum thyroxine and TRAb, thyroid ultrasound, and orbital computed tomography formed the basis for the diagnoses. PBMCs were isolated from 7.5 to 10 ml of fresh peripheral blood by Ficoll-Paque density gradient centrifugation. Total RNA was extracted using Trizol reagent, and RNA quality was assessed on an Agilent 2100 Bioanalyzer. This sample is part of a study of T cells in Graves' hyperthyroidism and ophthalmopathy (dated 2019 in TCRdb). In terms of the full investigation: Peripheral blood was collected at initial diagnosis, before any treatment. To identify distinguishing TCR V-J signatures, a discovery cohort of 90 to 100 patients was used, comprising 40 to 45 with Graves' ophthalmopathy and under 60 with stable Graves' hyperthyroidism. Whether ophthalmopathy could be predicted prospectively was tested in an independent validation cohort made up of 18 to 20 hyperthyroidism patients plus 17 patients who later progressed to ophthalmopathy. The approximately 97 discovery patients were randomly divided into training and test sets at a 7:3 ratio. In about six Graves' hyperthyroidism patients, the study also compared T-cell repertoires from thyroid tissue with T-cell repertoires from blood. Following sampling, methimazole starting at 30 mg daily was given to hyperthyroidism patients, and high-dose intravenous methylprednisolone was given to ophthalmopathy patients. The paper describes TCR Vbeta CDR3 sequencing of 135 peripheral blood samples, made up of about 40 ophthalmopathy patients, 70 to 75 hyperthyroidism patients and some 17 progressor patients. General conclusions and limits of the study: In validation, progression to ophthalmopathy was predicted by the model with roughly 71% sensitivity and 72% to 85% specificity, a median of 6.5 months before onset. Most expanded thyroid clonotypes (frequency above 0.001) were also found in blood, which suggests that blood repertoires may mirror thyroid immune responses. Sample size was not statistically predetermined, and blinding of investigators to group allocation was not performed. In cross-validation, a model built on a 13 V-J signature told ophthalmopathy apart from stable hyperthyroidism with 85% to 90% sensitivity and approximately 81% specificity, and in testing the same model reached 80%/75%.

The TCR beta CDR3 regions were amplified from the RNA transcripts. The TCR CDR3 was subjected to a first round of RT-PCR using the HTBI primer set and the Qiagen OneStep RT-PCR kit. A second multiplex PCR round built the libraries, followed by size selection and purification. Libraries were sequenced paired-end with 100 bp reads on an Illumina HiSeq2000. The source study handled its data this way. SOAPnuke was used to process the raw data, removing reads that contained adapters or uncalled bases, had a mean Phred below 15, or lacked an exact match to the constant primer or identifier. COPE v1.2.5 was used to merge the high-quality paired reads, and each unique nucleotide sequence was defined as a clonotype. Clonotypes were aligned to IMGT TRBV, TRBD and TRBJ reference segments using MiTCR v1.1. The analysis was restricted to V-J combinations with a frequency above 0.0001, which together covered 99.2% of the repertoires. The TCS score was defined as the ratio of F50 (clonal expansion) to E x V (chaos), calculated using BLOSUM62-based TCRdist between CDR3 peptides within each V-J. Welch's t-statistics and random forest reduced fewer than 600 V-J features to 13, which were used in a naive Bayes classifier (R e1071). TCRdb reprocessed the public reads (quality trimming at Q25 with fastp, clone calling with MiXCR) and kept in-frame beta chains. Duplicate CDR3 protein sequences are folded into a single record with the most common DNA and genes. For this entry, the V and J calls and clone size follow TCRdb and not the study's own pipeline. This sample gives 250,000 to 350,000 distinct CDR3 sequences in total; roughly 22% of them show up just once. Under 65% of the sample belongs to the ten largest clones.

This clonotype was sampled from a man aged 25 to 40 with Graves' ophthalmopathy. Material for sequencing was blood.

The nucleotides are TGTGCCACCAGCACTATCGGGACTAGCGGCACCGGGGAGCTGTTTTTT. This encodes CATSTIGTSGTGELFF. The V gene is TRBV15 and the J gene is TRBJ2-2, and 11 junctional nucleotides match TRBD2. After removal of 4 bases from V and 4 bases from J, the junction retains 5 bases not matched to a gene. The germline V gene (reference sequence) specifies LNHNV as CDR1 and YYDKDF as CDR2. The CDR3 contains 16 residues, cysteine and phenylalanine counted. Of the read, only the CDR3 DNA is kept; its 48 bases are in frame from base 1.